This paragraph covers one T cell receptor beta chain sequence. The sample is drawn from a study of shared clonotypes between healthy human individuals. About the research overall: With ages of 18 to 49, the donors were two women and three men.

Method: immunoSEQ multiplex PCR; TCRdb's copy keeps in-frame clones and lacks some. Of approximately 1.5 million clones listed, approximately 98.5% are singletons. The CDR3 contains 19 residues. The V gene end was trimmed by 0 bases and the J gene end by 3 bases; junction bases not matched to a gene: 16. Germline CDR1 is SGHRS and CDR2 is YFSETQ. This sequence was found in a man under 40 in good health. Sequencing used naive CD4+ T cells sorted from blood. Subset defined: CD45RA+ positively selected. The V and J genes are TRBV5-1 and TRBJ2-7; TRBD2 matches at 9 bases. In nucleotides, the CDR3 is TGCGCCAGCAGCTTGGACCCCCCACATCTAGCGGGAAGCGTCTACGAGCAGTACTTC. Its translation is CASSLDPPHLAGSVYEQYF.